The clone carrying this T cell receptor (beta chain) was detected a few times. Alongside a J-beta primer mix, a sample-barcoded 5' primer served in a second PCR lasting about 6 to 11 cycles. TCRdb re-called the 5' RACE reads with MiXCR, one entry per CDR3 protein. Of roughly 1.5 million distinct CDR3 sequences in the sample, less than 45% were seen once. V was clipped by 6 bases and J by 0 bases, with 12 bases between them. Germline V gene data show CDR1 as DFQATT and CDR2 as SNEGSKA (reference sequence). The CDR3 has 14 amino acids. The entry originates in a study of blood T cells in healthy people across ages.

This sequence was found in a woman aged 18-29 years in good health. Material: blood. The chain employs TRBV20-1 and TRBJ2-1; D not resolved. CDR3 sequence (DNA): TGCAGTGCCCCGGGTTCCGGCTCCTACAATGAGCAGTTCTTC. Translation: CSAPGSGSYNEQFF.